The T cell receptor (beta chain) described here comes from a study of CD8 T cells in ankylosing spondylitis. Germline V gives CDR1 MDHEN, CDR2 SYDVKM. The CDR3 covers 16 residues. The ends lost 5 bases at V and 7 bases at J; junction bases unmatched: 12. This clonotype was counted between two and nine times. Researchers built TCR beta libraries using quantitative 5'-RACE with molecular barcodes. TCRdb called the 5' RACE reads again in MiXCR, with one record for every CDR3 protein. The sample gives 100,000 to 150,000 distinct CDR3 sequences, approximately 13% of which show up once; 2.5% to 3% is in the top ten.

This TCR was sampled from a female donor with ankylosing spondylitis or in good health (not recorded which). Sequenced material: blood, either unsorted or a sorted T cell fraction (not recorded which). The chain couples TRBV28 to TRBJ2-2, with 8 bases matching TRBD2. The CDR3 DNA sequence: TGTGCCAGCAGTCCCGGGGGGGCAACTACCGGCGGGGAGCTGTTTTTT. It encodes CASSPGGATTGGELFF.